This T cell receptor beta chain originates from a study of blood T cell repertoires in COVID-19. Study-wide context: T cells, B-cell-depleted T cells, or PBMCs supplied cDNA or gDNA.

The V and J ends lost 2 bases and 11 bases respectively, with 19 bases between them. Germline values: CDR1 MNHEY, CDR2 SVGAGI. The CDR3 is made up of 16 amino acids. Repertoires were generated with immunoSEQ multiplex PCR, while TCRdb's copy carries only in-frame clones and drops some. This sample yields about 160,000 clones, of which about nine tenths are seen a single time; under 4.5% belongs to the top ten. Participants' own reports of clinical history determined their cohort assignment. Within 2 weeks of study entry, exposed participants had contacted a PCR-confirmed or clinician-diagnosed COVID-19 case.

The sequence derives from a woman aged 40 to 55 who had been exposed to COVID-19. The sequencing sample was made of PBMCs or T cells enriched from blood (not recorded which). V is TRBV6-5 and J is TRBJ1-6; weak D call: TRBD1 (6 bases). The CDR3 region has the DNA TGTGCCAGCAGTTACGAATGGGACATCCCGAGGACACCCCTCCACTTT. This translates into CASSYEWDIPRTPLHF.